The 5 T cell receptor beta chains below all came from one sample that was sequenced in a study of blood T cell repertoires in COVID-19. The protocol was immunoSEQ multiplex PCR, while the TCRdb copy is restricted to in-frame clones and leaves out a portion. This table holds some 90,000 clones, 86% found once. Sequenced material: peripheral blood. These receptors all come from a human donor in a cohort sampled during active COVID-19.

V is TRBV29-1 and J is TRBJ2-7; 13 bases map to TRBD2. The CDR3 sequence is 13 residues long. Looked up from germline, CDR1 is SQVTM and CDR2 is ANQGSEA. V lost 3 bases, J lost 6 bases, and 2 bases stayed unmatched. This chain's CDR3 is CSVDGTSGIEQYF. The CDR3 coding sequence is TGCAGCGTTGACGGGACTAGCGGGATCGAGCAGTACTTC.

The chain is built from TRBV6-5 and TRBJ2-1; 13 bases match TRBD2. Germline values: CDR1 MNHEY, CDR2 SVGAGI. The ends lost 5 bases at V and 7 bases at J; junction bases unmatched: 5. CDR3 length equals 15 residues. CDR3 in DNA: TGTGCCAGCAGTAAACTAGCGGGGGGGCGGAATGAGCAGTTCTTC. As protein: CASSKLAGGRNEQFF.

The chain has TRBV29-1 and TRBJ2-2; 7 nucleotides align to TRBD2. The CDR3 length is 13 residues. CDR1 and CDR2 from the germline V gene are SQVTM and ANQGSEA. The ends lost 8 bases at V and 7 bases at J; junction bases unmatched: 10. CDR3 sequence (DNA): TGCAGCTCCTCCCGGGGGGAAAGCGGGGAGCTGTTTTTT. This translates into CSSSRGESGELFF.

J is TRBJ1-2 and V is TRBV25-1; TRBD1 might be the D (6 bases). The CDR3 covers 12 residues. The V gene lost 6 bases and the J gene lost 8 bases, with 13 bases spanning the gap. CDR1 and CDR2 (germline): MGHDK, SYGVNS. The CDR3 here is CASRGGAWGYTF. The CDR3 coding sequence is TGTGCCAGCAGAGGGGGGGCTTGGGGCTACACCTTC.

The chain has TRBV10-1 and TRBJ2-3; D might be TRBD2 (6 bases). Between the trimmed V and J ends, which lost 7 bases and 2 bases, there was a span of 16 bases. Per the germline V gene, CDR1 is WNHNN and CDR2 is SYGVQD (reference sequence). The CDR3 loop spans 15 amino acids. The CDR3, as DNA: TGCGCCAGCACCCGTGGCGGGGCAAACACAGATACGCAGTATTTT. Its protein product is CASTRGGANTDTQYF.